Detailed here is one TCR beta chain. This clonotype was found many times. This clone's antigen is unknown. No much larger clone exists at a distance of one base, and base qualities are not known. Deletion took 1 base off V and 3 bases off J, with a span of 11 bases between the germline ends. In the germline V gene, CDR1 corresponds to SGHRS and CDR2 to YFSETQ. Reading from cysteine to phenylalanine, the CDR3 counts 14 amino acids. The read is trimmed to its CDR3 DNA, 42 bases read in frame from base 1. These data come from a study of neurological immune-mediated disorders (dated by TCRdb to the late 2010s). General notes on the study: Using UMI-based sequencing, the study compared peripheral blood TCR-beta repertoires from patients with HTLV-I-associated myelopathy (HAM/TSP), patients with multiple sclerosis, and healthy controls. The approximately 110 TCR-beta libraries included longitudinal samples, technical triplicates and paired sorted CD4+ and CD8+ T-cell subsets alongside PBMC samples. Longitudinal HAM/TSP and healthy donors were sampled at 3 time-points each (about 3-40 month intervals). The cohort comprised 68 subjects: around 15 HAM/TSP patients, approximately 34 multiple sclerosis patients and 20 healthy controls.

The time point label here, explained by the study, means: longitudinal time-point 3. The healthy controls were volunteers from blood banks in Maryland, USA. For the unsorted PBMC libraries, 2 million PBMCs were stored in RNAlater at -80 degrees C until RNA extraction and were used to generate the libraries. PBMCs were separated from peripheral blood using Ficoll-Hypaque density gradient centrifugation and then cryopreserved in liquid nitrogen. cDNA synthesis used template-switch 5'RACE with a primer carrying a 10-nucleotide random unique molecular identifier tagging each TCR transcript. Over 190 million TCR-beta sequences, covering 15-18 subjects, were produced in each sequencing run. Total RNA was extracted with the RNeasy kit. Using the KAPA Real-time Library Amplification kit, TCR-beta VDJ regions were amplified with primers for the TCR constant region and the 5'RACE anchor. A first PCR added sample indexes and Illumina adaptors, and a second PCR then raised library yield. After purification with Ampure beads, the TCR product of roughly 650 bp was size-selected on a 2% E-gel SizeSelection system. Before pooling, library quality was assessed on a Bioanalyzer, concentration was determined with Qubit, and library quantification was performed with the Kapa Library Quantification kit. Libraries were sequenced paired-end 2 x 150 bp on an Illumina HiSeq 2500. To increase sequence diversity, roughly 24-32% phiX was spiked into each library pool. In the paper's pipeline: Quality-filtered reads were processed with the UMI-based MiGEC pipeline, which removed over 75% of raw TCR sequences during error correction. IMGT germline references were used for alignment of VDJ genes, and clonotypes were defined by a unique CDR3 amino acid sequence together with V-J genes. VDJtools evaluated clonal expansion, Shannon diversity and CDR3 relatedness (CalcPairwiseDistances, ClusterSamples); CLCbio workbench built phylogenetic trees. Clones with at least 8 unique UMIs were defined as expanded, with this threshold being based on coefficient-of-variation modelling across technical triplicates. TCRdb reprocessing: public reads trimmed at Q25 with fastp, clones called with MiXCR, in-frame beta chains kept. Rows are unified per CDR3 protein, each entry keeping the most common DNA and genes. TCRdb's processing, not the authors' own work, is the source of the V and J calls. The sample table lists 53,000 or so distinct CDR3 sequences, 6.5% to 8.5% of them with a count of one. 1.5% to 2% of the sample comes from the top ten.

Study-wide findings and limitations: TCR clonal expansion was highest in HAM/TSP patients and lowest in MS patients, with MS patients falling below even healthy controls. Across subjects, expanded clones never shared an identical CDR3 amino acid sequence, which suggests that the TCR-beta repertoires in every group were private.

The V gene is TRBV5-1 and the J gene is TRBJ2-7; the D gene cannot be resolved reliably. The origin of this receptor is a woman in her thirties or forties in good health. The sample comprised PBMCs. DNA sequence: TGCGCCAGCAGCTTGTACGGAGAGGTCTACGAGCAGTACTTC. This sequence encodes CASSLYGEVYEQYF.